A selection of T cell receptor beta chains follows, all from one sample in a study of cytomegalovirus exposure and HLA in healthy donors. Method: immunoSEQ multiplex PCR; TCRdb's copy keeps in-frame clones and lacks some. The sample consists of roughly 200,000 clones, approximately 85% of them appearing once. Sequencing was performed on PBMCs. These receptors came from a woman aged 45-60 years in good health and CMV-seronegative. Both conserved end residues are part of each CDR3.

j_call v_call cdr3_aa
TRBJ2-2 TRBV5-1 CASRIAGSGTGELFF
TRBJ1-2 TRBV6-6 CASSYEQGVRGYTF
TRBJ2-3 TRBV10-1 CASSAHSGSTDTQYF
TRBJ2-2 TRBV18 CASSPPWLTGELFF
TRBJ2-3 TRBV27 CASSSVSRGDTQYF
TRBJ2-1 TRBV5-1 CASSLVGGSYNEQFF
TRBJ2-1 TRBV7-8 CASSAFQSNEQFF
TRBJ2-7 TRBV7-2 CASSSAGQGDEQYF
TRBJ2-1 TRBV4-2 CASSQDKAGVGRNEQFF
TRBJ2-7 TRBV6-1 CASDPRTSARYEQYF
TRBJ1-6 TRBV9 CASSVGTAYNSPLHF
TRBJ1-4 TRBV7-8 CASSSAGLPRGTNEKLFF
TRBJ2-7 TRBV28 CASSLQGGAYEQYF
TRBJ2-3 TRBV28 CASSTAGTSEGDTQYF
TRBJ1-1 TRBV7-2 CASSTTGLNTEAFF
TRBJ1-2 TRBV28 CASSWTGGGNYGYTF